The T cell receptor beta chain described here comes from a study of blood T cells in healthy people across ages. Study-wide results and limits: Greater diversity and more naive CD4+ cells were seen in long-lived donors than in aged donors.

The CDR3 has 15 residues. From germline, CDR1 is SGHRS and CDR2 YFSETQ. V lost 0 bases, J lost 1 base, and 8 bases lay in between. Primed by a sample-barcoded 5' primer and a J-beta primer mix, a second PCR proceeded for roughly 6 to 12 cycles. One entry per CDR3 protein, called by TCRdb with MiXCR from the 5' RACE reads. This table has 1,500,000 or so distinct CDR3 sequences, roughly two fifths appearing once. Concerning this clonotype: As yet, its antigen is unknown.

Staff drew 8 to 10 milliliters of peripheral blood from each donor. Sequenced input: blood. This rearrangement joins TRBV5-1 to TRBJ2-1; no clear D. The clonotype originates from a woman between 18 and 29 years old in good health. CDR3 in amino acids: CASSLGYRSYNEQFF. The CDR3 DNA reads as TGCGCCAGCAGCTTGGGGTACAGATCCTACAATGAGCAGTTCTTC.